This paragraph reports one T cell receptor (beta chain). Its antigen is undetermined. These data originate in a study of T cells after yellow fever vaccination. Study details: SMART-Seq v4 Ultra Low Input served to prepare low-cell-number fractions. Overall study findings and caveats: In post-booster samples, most primary-vaccination clones reappeared (about 95% CD4, 88% CD8). Although the secondary response was weaker, it peaked faster, at day 5 versus 15.

Via MiXCR, TCRdb re-called the 5' RACE reads, giving one row per CDR3 protein. The table has 95,000 to 100,000 distinct CDR3 sequences, around 5.8% seen once. Trimming stripped 5 bases from V and 13 bases from J, with 5 bases between. Germline V gene data show CDR1 as MNHNS and CDR2 as SASEGT. The CDR3 covers 8 residues. The J gene is TRBJ1-1, the V gene TRBV6-1; D not certain. The source was CD8+ T cells sorted from PBMCs, collected 10 days after the yellow fever booster vaccination. This receptor was identified in a young man who received the YFV17D yellow fever vaccine. CDR3 coding DNA: TGTGCCAGCAGTATTGGTTTCTTT. It codes for CASSIGFF.